This T cell receptor (beta chain) was obtained from a study of identical twins. The CDR3 spans 12 residues. V was trimmed by 2 bases and J by 3 bases, leaving 5 bases between them. CDR1 GTSNPN and CDR2 SVGIG come from the germline V gene (reference sequence). MiXCR, applied by TCRdb to the 5' RACE reads, yields one record per CDR3 protein. The profile shows about 520,000 distinct CDR3 sequences, approximately 22% of them singletons. The same data also went into a second study, on T cells expressing NK-cell markers.

The receptor was isolated from a woman younger than 35 in good health. Sample: CD4+ T cells sorted from blood. The chain joins TRBV30 to TRBJ2-1; D not certain. The CDR3: CAWSSSYNEQFF. For the CDR3, the DNA is TGTGCCTGGAGTAGTAGCTACAATGAGCAGTTCTTC.